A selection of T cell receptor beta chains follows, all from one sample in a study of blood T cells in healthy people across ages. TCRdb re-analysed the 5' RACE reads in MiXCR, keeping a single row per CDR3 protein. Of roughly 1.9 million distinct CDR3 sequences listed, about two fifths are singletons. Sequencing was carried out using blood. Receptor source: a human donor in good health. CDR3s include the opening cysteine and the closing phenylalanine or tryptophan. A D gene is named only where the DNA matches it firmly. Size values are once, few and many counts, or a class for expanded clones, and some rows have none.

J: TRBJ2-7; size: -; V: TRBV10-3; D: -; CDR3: CAISDSPYEQYF; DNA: TGTGCCATCAGTGACAGTCCCTACGAGCAGTACTTC
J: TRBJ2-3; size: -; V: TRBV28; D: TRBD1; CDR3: CASRWGQGKADTQYF; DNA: TGTGCCAGCAGGTGGGGACAGGGCAAGGCAGATACGCAGTATTTT
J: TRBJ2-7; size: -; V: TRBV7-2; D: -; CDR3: CASSFGADTAYEQYF; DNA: TGTGCCAGCAGCTTTGGAGCGGACACGGCCTACGAGCAGTACTTC
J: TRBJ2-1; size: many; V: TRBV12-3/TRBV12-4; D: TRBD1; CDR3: CASSPGTDNEQFF; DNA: TGCGCCAGCAGCCCCGGGACAGATAATGAGCAGTTCTTC
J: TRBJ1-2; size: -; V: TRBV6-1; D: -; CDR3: CASSEEQGFYGYTF; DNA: TGTGCCAGCAGTGAGGAACAGGGCTTCTATGGCTACACCTTC
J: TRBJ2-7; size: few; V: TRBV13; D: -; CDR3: CASSSGRDEQYF; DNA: TGTGCCAGCAGCTCAGGCCGGGACGAGCAGTACTTC
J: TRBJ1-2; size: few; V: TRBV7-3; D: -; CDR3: CASSLRPGTYGYTF; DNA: TGTGCCAGCAGCTTACGGCCAGGGACCTATGGCTACACCTTC
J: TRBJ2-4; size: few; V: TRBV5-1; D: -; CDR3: CASSLVGENIQYF; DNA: TGTGCCAGCAGCTTAGTAGGAGAAAACATTCAGTACTTC
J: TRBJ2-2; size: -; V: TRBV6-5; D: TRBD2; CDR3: CASSGRVSGELFF; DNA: TGTGCCAGTAGCGGGAGAGTATCGGGGGAGCTGTTTTTT
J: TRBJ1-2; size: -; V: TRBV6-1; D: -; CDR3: CASSDLYYRQIDTYGYTF; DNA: TGTGCCAGCAGTGACTTATATTACCGACAGATAGATACCTATGGCTACACCTTC
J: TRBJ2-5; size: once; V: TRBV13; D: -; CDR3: CASSFGTSTSYNEQYF; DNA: TGTGCCAGCAGCTTTGGGACCTCGACCTCCTACAATGAGCAGTACTTC
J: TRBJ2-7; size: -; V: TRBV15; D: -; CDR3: CATSRDLASGSYEQYF; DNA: TGTGCCACCAGCAGAGATTTGGCCTCGGGCTCCTACGAGCAGTACTTC
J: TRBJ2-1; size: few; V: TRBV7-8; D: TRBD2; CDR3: CASSSSPPGGYNEQFF; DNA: TGTGCCAGCAGCTCCTCCCCGCCGGGGGGTTACAATGAGCAGTTCTTC
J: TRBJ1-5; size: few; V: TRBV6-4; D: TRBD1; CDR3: CASRTGHRQPQHF; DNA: TGTGCCAGCAGGACAGGGCATCGGCAGCCCCAGCATTTT
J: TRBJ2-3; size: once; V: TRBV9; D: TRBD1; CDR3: CASSGGGQGGTDTQYF; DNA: TGTGCCAGCAGCGGAGGCGGACAGGGGGGCACAGATACGCAGTATTTT
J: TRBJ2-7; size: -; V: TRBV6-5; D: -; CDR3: CASSYAGSAYERYF; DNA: TGTGCCAGCAGTTATGCAGGGTCAGCCTACGAGCGGTACTTC
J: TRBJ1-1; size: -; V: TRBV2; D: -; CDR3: CASSEGWTRAEAFF; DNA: TGTGCCAGCAGTGAAGGATGGACCCGGGCTGAAGCTTTCTTT
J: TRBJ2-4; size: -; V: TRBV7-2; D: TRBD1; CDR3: CASMRYDRGGNIQYF; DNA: TGTGCCAGCATGCGATACGACAGGGGAGGAAACATTCAGTACTTC
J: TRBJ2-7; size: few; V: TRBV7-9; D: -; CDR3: CASSFHDRSYEQYF; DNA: TGTGCCAGCAGCTTTCACGACAGGTCCTACGAGCAGTACTTC
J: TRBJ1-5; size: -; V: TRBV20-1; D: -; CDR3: CSAIAGALNQPQHF; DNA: TGCAGTGCTATAGCAGGGGCCTTAAATCAGCCCCAGCATTTT
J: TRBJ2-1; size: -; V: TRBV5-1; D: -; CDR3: CASSLAVGGGREQFF; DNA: TGCGCCAGCAGCTTGGCCGTGGGGGGGGGCCGTGAGCAGTTCTTC
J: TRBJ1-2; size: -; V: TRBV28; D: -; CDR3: CASRSPMALSYGYTF; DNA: TGTGCCAGCAGATCCCCGATGGCGCTCTCCTATGGCTACACCTTC
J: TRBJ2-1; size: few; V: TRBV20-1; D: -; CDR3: CSASIRGPFNEQFF; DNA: TGCAGTGCTAGCATCCGGGGGCCGTTCAATGAGCAGTTCTTC
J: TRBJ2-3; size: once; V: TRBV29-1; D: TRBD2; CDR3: CSVEVAGGGTDTQYF; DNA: TGCAGCGTTGAAGTAGCGGGGGGGGGCACAGATACGCAGTATTTT
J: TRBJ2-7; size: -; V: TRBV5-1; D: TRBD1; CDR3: CASSRSSGQGTYEQYF; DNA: TGCGCCAGCAGCAGGTCATCGGGACAGGGAACCTACGAGCAGTACTTC
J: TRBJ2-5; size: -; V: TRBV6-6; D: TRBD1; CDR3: CASSSWTGESETQYF; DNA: TGTGCCAGCAGTTCCTGGACAGGGGAGAGTGAGACCCAGTACTTC
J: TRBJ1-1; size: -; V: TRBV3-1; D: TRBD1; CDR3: CASDPGTGATLDTEAFF; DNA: TGTGCCAGCGACCCCGGGACAGGGGCAACTTTGGACACTGAAGCTTTCTTT
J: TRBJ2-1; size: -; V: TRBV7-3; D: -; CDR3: CASGVGGRLDEQFF; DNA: TGTGCCAGCGGAGTGGGGGGACGTCTCGATGAGCAGTTCTTC
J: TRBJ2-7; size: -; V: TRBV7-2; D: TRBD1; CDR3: CASSATGGREQYF; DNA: TGTGCCAGCAGCGCAACAGGGGGTCGGGAGCAGTACTTC
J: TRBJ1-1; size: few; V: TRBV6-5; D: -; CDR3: CASSYQGSAEAFF; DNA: TGTGCCAGCAGTTACCAAGGATCTGCTGAAGCTTTCTTT
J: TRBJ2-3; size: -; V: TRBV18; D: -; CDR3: CASSPGTTSWDTQYF; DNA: TGTGCCAGCTCACCAGGGACAACCTCTTGGGATACGCAGTATTTT
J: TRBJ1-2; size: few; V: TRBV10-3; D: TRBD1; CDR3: CAISHPDRGNYGYTF; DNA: TGTGCCATCAGTCATCCCGACAGGGGGAACTATGGCTACACCTTC
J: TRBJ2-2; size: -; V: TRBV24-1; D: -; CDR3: CATEALTGPTGELFF; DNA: TGTGCCACCGAGGCCCTGACAGGACCCACCGGGGAGCTGTTTTTT
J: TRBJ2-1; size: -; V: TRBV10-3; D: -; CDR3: CAIRGRGTGIDEQFF; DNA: TGTGCCATCAGGGGGCGTGGGACTGGCATAGATGAGCAGTTCTTC
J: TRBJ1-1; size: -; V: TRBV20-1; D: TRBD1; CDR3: CNARDRQGYTEAFF; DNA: TGCAATGCTAGAGATCGACAGGGATACACTGAAGCTTTCTTT
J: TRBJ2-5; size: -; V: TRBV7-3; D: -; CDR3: CASSAGQPGETQYF; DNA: TGTGCCAGCAGCGCGGGACAGCCTGGGGAGACCCAGTACTTC
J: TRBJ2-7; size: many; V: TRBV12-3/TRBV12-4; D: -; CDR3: CASSLVSGRPYEQYF; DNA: TGTGCCAGCAGTTTGGTTAGCGGAAGACCCTACGAGCAGTACTTC
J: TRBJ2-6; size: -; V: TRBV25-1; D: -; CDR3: CASSGADGANVLTF; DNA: TGTGCCAGCAGTGGGGCAGATGGGGCCAACGTCCTGACTTTC
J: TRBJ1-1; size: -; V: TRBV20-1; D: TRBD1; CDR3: CSARDRGTEWAFF; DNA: TGCAGTGCTAGGGACAGGGGAACAGAGTGGGCTTTCTTT
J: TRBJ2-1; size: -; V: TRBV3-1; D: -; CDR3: CASSLRQVGLHEQFF; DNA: TGTGCCAGCAGCTTGCGCCAGGTCGGGTTGCATGAGCAGTTCTTC
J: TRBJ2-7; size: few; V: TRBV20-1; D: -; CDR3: CSARATGLYEQYF; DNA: TGCAGTGCTAGAGCTACGGGACTCTACGAGCAGTACTTC
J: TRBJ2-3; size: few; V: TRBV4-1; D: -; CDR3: CASSQDVADTDTQYF; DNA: TGCGCCAGCAGCCAAGATGTAGCGGACACAGATACGCAGTATTTT
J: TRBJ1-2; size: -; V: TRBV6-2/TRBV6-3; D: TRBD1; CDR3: CASSLTETGDIRTNYGYTF; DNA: TGTGCCAGCAGTTTGACTGAGACAGGGGACATTCGAACTAACTATGGCTACACCTTC
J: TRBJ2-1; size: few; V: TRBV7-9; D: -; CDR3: CASSPGDQNYNEQFF; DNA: TGTGCCAGCAGCCCAGGCGACCAAAACTACAATGAGCAGTTCTTC
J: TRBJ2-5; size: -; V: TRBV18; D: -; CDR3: CASSPQKGAGETQYF; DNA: TGTGCCAGCTCACCACAGAAGGGCGCGGGGGAGACCCAGTACTTC
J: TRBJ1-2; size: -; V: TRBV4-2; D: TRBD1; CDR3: CASSQAAPGQRVANYGYTF; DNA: TGTGCCAGCAGCCAAGCGGCTCCGGGACAGAGGGTAGCTAACTATGGCTACACCTTC
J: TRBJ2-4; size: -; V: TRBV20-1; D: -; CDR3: CSARKSQGGGEQYF; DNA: TGCAGTGCTAGAAAGTCCCAGGGGGGGGGGGAGCAGTACTTC
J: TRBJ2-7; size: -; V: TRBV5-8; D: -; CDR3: CASSRGTDVYEQYF; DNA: TGTGCCAGCAGCCGGGGGACAGACGTTTACGAGCAGTACTTC
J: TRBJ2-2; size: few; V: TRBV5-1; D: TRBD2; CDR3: CASSERTSGGLNTGELFF; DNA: TGCGCCAGCAGCGAACGGACTAGCGGGGGCCTGAACACCGGGGAGCTGTTTTTT
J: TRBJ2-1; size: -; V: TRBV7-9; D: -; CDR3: CASSSGTCSYNEQFF; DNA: TGTGCCAGCAGCTCCGGGACATGCTCCTACAATGAGCAGTTCTTC
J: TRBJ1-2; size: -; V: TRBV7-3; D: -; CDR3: CASSFYSRVGGYTF; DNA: TGTGCCAGCAGCTTTTATTCCAGAGTAGGCGGCTACACCTTC
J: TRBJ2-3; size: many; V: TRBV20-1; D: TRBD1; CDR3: CSALPPGQGTQYF; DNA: TGCAGTGCCTTACCCCCAGGACAGGGAACGCAGTATTTT
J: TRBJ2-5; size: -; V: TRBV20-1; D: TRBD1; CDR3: CSASLGDRGAETQYF; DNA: TGCAGTGCTAGTTTAGGGGACAGGGGAGCGGAGACCCAGTACTTC
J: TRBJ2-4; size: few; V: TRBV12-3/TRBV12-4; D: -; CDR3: CASSPQLAKNIQYF; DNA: TGTGCCAGCAGTCCACAGTTAGCCAAAAACATTCAGTACTTC
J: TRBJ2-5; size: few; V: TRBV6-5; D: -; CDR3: CASSYSRWAETQYF; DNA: TGTGCCAGCAGTTACTCGAGGTGGGCTGAGACCCAGTACTTC
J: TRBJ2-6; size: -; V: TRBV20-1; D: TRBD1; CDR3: CSPSLGQGEVLTF; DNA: TGCAGTCCATCCTTGGGACAGGGAGAGGTCCTGACTTTC
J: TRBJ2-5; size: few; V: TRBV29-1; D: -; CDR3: CSAGASGTYNEQYF; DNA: TGCAGCGCCGGAGCCTCAGGGACCTACAATGAGCAGTACTTC
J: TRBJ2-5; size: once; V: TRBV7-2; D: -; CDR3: CASSLVAGATQETQYF; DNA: TGTGCCAGCAGCTTAGTCGCGGGGGCCACACAAGAGACCCAGTACTTC
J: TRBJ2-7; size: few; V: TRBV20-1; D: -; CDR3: CSARDHPSGDEQYF; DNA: TGCAGTGCTAGAGATCACCCCAGTGGGGACGAGCAGTACTTC
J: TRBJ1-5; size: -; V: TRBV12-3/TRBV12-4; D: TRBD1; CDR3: CASSLQGSQPQHF; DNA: TGTGCCAGCAGCCTACAGGGGAGTCAGCCCCAGCATTTT